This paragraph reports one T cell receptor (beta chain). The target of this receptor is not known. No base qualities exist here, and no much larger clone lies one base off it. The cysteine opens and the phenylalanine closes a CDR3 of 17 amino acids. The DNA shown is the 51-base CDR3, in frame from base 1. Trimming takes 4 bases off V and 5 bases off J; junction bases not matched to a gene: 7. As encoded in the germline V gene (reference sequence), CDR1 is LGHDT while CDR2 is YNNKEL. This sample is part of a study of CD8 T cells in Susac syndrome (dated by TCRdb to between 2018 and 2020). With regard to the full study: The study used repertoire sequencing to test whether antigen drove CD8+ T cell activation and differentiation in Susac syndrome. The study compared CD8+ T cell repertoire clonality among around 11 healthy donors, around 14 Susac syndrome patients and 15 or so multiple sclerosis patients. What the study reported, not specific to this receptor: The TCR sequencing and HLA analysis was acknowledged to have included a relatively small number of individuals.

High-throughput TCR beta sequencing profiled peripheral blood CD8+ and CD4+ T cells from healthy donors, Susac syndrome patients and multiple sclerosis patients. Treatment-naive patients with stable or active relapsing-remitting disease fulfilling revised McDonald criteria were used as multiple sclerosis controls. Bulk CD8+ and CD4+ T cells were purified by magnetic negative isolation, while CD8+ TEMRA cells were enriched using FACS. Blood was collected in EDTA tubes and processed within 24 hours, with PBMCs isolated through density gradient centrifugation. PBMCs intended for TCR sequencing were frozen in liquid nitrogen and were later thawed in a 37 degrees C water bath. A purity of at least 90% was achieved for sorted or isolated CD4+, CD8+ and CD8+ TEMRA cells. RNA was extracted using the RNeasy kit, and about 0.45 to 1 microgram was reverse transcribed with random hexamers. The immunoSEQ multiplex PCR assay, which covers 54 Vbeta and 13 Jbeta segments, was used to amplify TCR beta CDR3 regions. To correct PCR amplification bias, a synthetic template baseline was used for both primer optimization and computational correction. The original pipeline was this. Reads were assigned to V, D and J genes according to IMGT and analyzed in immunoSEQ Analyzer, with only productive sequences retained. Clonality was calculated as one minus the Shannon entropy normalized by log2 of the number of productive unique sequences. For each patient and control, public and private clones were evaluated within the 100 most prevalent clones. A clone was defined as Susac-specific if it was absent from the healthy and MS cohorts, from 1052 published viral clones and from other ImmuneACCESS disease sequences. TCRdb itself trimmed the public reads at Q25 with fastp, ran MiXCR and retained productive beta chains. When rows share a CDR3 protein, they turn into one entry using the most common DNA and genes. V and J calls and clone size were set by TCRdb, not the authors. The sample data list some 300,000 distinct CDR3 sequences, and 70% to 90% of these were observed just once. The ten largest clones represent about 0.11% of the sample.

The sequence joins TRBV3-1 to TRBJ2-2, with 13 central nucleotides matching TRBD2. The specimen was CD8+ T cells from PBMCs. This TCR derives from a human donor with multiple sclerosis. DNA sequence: TGTGCCAGCAGCCTATTGACTAGCGGGAGGAGGACCGGGGAGCTGTTTTTT. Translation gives CASSLLTSGRRTGELFF.